Sequencing of this TCR beta chain was carried out in a study of T cell responses to AZD1222 COVID-19 vaccine. Profiling relied on immunoSEQ multiplex PCR, and the TCRdb table lists in-frame clones only, not all of them. The sample lists roughly 140,000 clones, around 90% occurring once. Germline V gene data show CDR1 as MNHEY and CDR2 as SVGAGI. J gave up 4 bases and V 6 bases, and 3 bases lay outside the gene matches. The CDR3 loop spans 13 amino acids. The receptor comes from an adult in good health. The sequencing here drew on peripheral blood, taken on day 0 of AZD1222 vaccination. This chain links TRBV6-5 with TRBJ1-5; 7 bases are shared with TRBD1. CDR3 sequence: CASSRRGNQPQHF. CDR3 in DNA: TGTGCCAGCAGCCGCAGGGGGAATCAGCCCCAGCATTTT.